The T cell receptor beta chain described here comes from a study of blood T cell repertoires in COVID-19. Study details: The samples span acute and convalescent COVID-19 from the United States, Italy and Spain. T cells, B-cell-depleted T cells, or PBMCs supplied cDNA or gDNA.

This CDR3 contains 15 residues. The germline gives CDR1 KGHDR, CDR2 SFDVKD. V lost 2 bases, J lost 4 bases, and 2 bases stayed unmatched. Per the study methods: Cell counts per sample came from amplifying reference gene primers. Produced via immunoSEQ multiplex PCR; TCRdb's table is partial and in-frame only. D and trimming come from the DNA, and the V and J calls and clone size come from that table. Found here are about 60,000 clones, around four fifths of them singletons; the top ten hold roughly 12%. This clone has a handful of counts. The receptor's source is an elderly man with acute or convalescent COVID-19. The material sequenced was peripheral blood. This chain uses TRBV24-1 with TRBJ2-3, with TRBD1 matching over 10 bases. CDR3 region: CATSDWDRGSDTQYF. CDR3 bases: TGTGCCACCAGTGATTGGGACAGGGGATCAGATACGCAGTATTTT.